These 10 T cell receptor beta chains were all obtained from the same sample, sequenced in a study of blood T cell repertoires in COVID-19. Clones were read by immunoSEQ multiplex PCR, and TCRdb kept only the in-frame ones, dropping some. This repertoire shows roughly 570,000 clones, about 89% found once; its top ten account for 7.5% to 9%. The sequenced sample consisted of peripheral blood. Receptors were obtained from a woman aged 45-59 years with COVID-19, enrolled during active disease.

This clone showed up just a few times. The rearrangement links TRBV3-1 (or the pseudogene TRBV3-2) to TRBJ1-1, with D hard to call. The germline V gene encodes CDR1 LGHDT and CDR2 YNNKEL (reference sequence). The CDR3 length is 14 residues. The V end lost 3 bases, the J end lost 4 bases, and 12 bases lay between the germline ends. The CDR3 spells CASSHSVLRTEAFF. As DNA, the CDR3 is TGTGCCAGCAGCCATTCGGTCTTACGCACTGAAGCTTTCTTT.

This rearrangement joins TRBV15 to TRBJ2-7; a possible D gene is TRBD2 (6 bases). V lost 5 bases, J lost 2 bases, and 22 bases lay in between. The CDR3 sequence is 17 residues long. Germline-derived CDR1 and CDR2 are LNHNV and YYDKDF (reference sequence). The CDR3: CATSGMGTGDRPYEQYF. In DNA, the CDR3 is TGTGCCACCAGCGGCATGGGGACTGGGGACCGACCCTACGAGCAGTACTTC.

CDR3 amino acids: CASSQGQLAYEQYF. The CDR3 nucleotides are TGTGCCAGCAGTCAGGGACAGCTAGCCTACGAGCAGTACTTC. The V call is TRBV2, the J call TRBJ2-7; TRBD1 aligns across 7 bases. The CDR3 consists of 14 residues. Trimming at V came to 5 bases and at J to 2 bases, leaving 6 bases not matched to a gene. Germline CDR1 is SNHLY and CDR2 is FYNNEI.

The chain links TRBV30 to TRBJ1-2; 7 bases match TRBD1. Unmatched junction bases numbered 16, after V lost 3 bases and J lost 0 bases. The CDR3 spans 18 residues. CDR1 and CDR2 (germline): GTSNPN, SVGIG (reference sequence). The CDR3 DNA reads as TGTGCCTGGAGCTGGGGACAGTTTAAGTGGGGTACTAACTATGGCTACACCTTC. Residues: CAWSWGQFKWGTNYGYTF.

In the case of this clone: The junction does not match germline at one end; this may be a read error. Here the CDR3 DNA reads TGTGCCAGCAGCCCTTGGACAGGCGGGGACGGTTTT. Its protein is CASSPWTGGDGF. This chain uses TRBV7-9 with TRBJ2-3, with a weak D call TRBD1 (7 bases). This CDR3 has 12 amino acids. Per the germline V gene, CDR1 is SEHNR and CDR2 is FQNEAQ (reference sequence).

V and J are TRBV3-1 (or the pseudogene TRBV3-2) and TRBJ1-5; TRBD1 aligns across 9 bases. Germline V gene sequence: CDR1 LGHDT, CDR2 YNNKEL (reference sequence). Germline trimming cut 3 bases from V and 7 bases from J; bases unmatched to any gene: 7. The CDR3 consists of 15 residues. CDR3 region: CASSQGTGLWQPQHF. The CDR3 DNA reads TGTGCCAGCAGCCAGGGGACAGGGTTGTGGCAGCCCCAGCATTTT.

The chain couples TRBV6-5 to TRBJ2-3; 15 bases agree with TRBD2. Germline-derived CDR1 and CDR2 are MNHEY and SVGAGI. The CDR3 is made up of 16 amino acids. V lost 2 bases to trimming and J lost 6 bases; unmatched junction nucleotides: 3. The CDR3 region has the DNA TGTGCCAGCAGTTACGGGACTAGCGGGGGGCGGGATACGCAGTATTTT. Encoded protein: CASSYGTSGGRDTQYF.

This clone has just one count. The gene calls are TRBV14 and TRBJ2-3; 12 bases fit TRBD2. The CDR3 runs to 16 residues. Unmatched junction bases numbered 5, after V lost 3 bases and J lost 4 bases. The germline CDR1 and CDR2 sequences are SGHDN and FVKESK. CDR3 region: CASSQRLAGASDTQYF. The DNA for the CDR3 is TGTGCCAGCAGCCAGAGACTAGCGGGGGCGTCAGATACGCAGTATTTT.

The chain carries TRBV30 and TRBJ2-7, with TRBD1 matching over 8 bases. Per germline, CDR1 GTSNPN and CDR2 SVGIG (reference sequence). The CDR3 length is 10 residues. V was clipped by 5 bases and J by 6 bases; unmatched bases: 0. CDR3 amino acids: CAWGQGEQYF. The CDR3 coding sequence is TGTGCCTGGGGACAGGGCGAGCAGTACTTC.

This rearrangement joins TRBV11-2 to TRBJ2-2; D call uncertain. Germline V lookup: CDR1 SGHAT, CDR2 FQNNGV. V gave up 7 bases and J gave up 7 bases, with 7 bases separating them. CDR3 length: 11 amino acids. Here the CDR3 DNA reads TGTGCCAGCAACCTAGGCGGGGAGCTGTTTTTT. The encoded protein is CASNLGGELFF.